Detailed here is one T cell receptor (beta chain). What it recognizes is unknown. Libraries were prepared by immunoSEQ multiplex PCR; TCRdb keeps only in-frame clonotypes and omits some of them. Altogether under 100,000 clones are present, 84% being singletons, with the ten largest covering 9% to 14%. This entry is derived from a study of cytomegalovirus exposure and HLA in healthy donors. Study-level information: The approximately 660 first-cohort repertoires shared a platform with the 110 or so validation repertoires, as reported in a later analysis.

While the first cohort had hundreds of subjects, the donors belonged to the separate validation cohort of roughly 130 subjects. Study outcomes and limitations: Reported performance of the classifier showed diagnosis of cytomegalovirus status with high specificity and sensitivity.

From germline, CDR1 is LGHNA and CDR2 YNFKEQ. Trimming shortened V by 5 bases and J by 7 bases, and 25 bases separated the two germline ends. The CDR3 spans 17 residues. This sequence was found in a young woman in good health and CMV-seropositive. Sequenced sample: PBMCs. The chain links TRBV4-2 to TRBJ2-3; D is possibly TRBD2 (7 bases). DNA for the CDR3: TGTGCCAGCAGCGCAACTAGTGGGGGGGGGCCTGTCCATACGCAGTATTTT. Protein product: CASSATSGGGPVHTQYF.